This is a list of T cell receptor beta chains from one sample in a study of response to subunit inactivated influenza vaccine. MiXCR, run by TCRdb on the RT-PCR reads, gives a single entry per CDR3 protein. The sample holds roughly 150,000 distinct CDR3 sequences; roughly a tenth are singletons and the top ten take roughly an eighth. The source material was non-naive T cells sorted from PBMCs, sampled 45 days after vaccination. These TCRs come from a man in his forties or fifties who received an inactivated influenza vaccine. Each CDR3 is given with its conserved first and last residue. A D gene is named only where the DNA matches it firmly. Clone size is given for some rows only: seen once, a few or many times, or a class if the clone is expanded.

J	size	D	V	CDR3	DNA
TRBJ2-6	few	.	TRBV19	CAIKNGPNVLTF	TGTGCCATAAAAAACGGGCCCAATGTCCTGACTTTC
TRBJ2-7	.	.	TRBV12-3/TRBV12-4	CASRKSLVEQYF	TGTGCCAGCAGGAAGAGCCTGGTCGAGCAGTACTTC
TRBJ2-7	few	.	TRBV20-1	CSARRAGLSYEQYF	TGCAGTGCTAGGCGTGCGGGACTCTCCTACGAGCAGTACTTC
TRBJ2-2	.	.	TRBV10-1	CASSESMAPGELFF	TGCGCCAGCAGTGAGTCAATGGCACCCGGGGAGCTGTTTTTT
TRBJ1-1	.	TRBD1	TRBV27	CASRATGDGTEAFF	TGTGCCAGCAGGGCGACAGGGGACGGCACTGAAGCTTTCTTT
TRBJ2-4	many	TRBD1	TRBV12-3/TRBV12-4	CASKGQGRKNIQYF	TGTGCCAGCAAAGGACAGGGCCGCAAAAACATTCAGTACTTC
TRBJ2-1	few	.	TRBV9	CASSGRYDNEQFF	TGTGCCAGCAGCGGAAGGTATGACAATGAGCAGTTCTTC
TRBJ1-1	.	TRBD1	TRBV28	CASSLPGQGRRTEAFF	TGTGCCAGCAGCCTACCCGGACAGGGACGACGGACTGAAGCTTTCTTT
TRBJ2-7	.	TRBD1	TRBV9	CASSVAGTGGIYEQYF	TGTGCCAGCAGCGTAGCAGGGACAGGGGGTATCTACGAGCAGTACTTC
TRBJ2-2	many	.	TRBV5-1	CASRRLGGTGELFF	TGCGCCAGCAGGCGGCTAGGCGGAACCGGGGAGCTGTTTTTT
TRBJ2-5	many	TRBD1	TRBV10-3	CAISEFRTGETQYF	TGTGCCATCAGTGAGTTCCGGACAGGGGAGACCCAGTACTTC
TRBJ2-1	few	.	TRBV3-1	CATRTNTEGYNEQFF	TGTGCCACCCGGACAAACACGGAGGGCTACAATGAGCAGTTCTTC
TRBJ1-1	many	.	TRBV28	CASSFRVNTEAFF	TGTGCCAGCAGTTTCAGGGTGAACACTGAAGCTTTCTTT
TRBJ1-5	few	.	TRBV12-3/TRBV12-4	CASRVGGPYNQPQHF	TGTGCCAGCAGGGTGGGGGGCCCCTACAATCAGCCCCAGCATTTT
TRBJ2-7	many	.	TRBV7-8	CASSPGIFYEQYF	TGTGCCAGCAGTCCGGGGATCTTCTACGAGCAGTACTTC
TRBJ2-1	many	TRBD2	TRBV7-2	CASSDTPGLAIQFF	TGTGCCAGCAGTGATACACCGGGACTAGCGATACAGTTCTTC
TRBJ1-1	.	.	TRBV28	CASSLLQKNTEAFF	TGTGCCAGCAGTTTGTTACAAAAGAACACTGAAGCTTTCTTT
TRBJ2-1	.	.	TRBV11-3	CASSPQTGANNEQFF	TGTGCCAGCAGCCCTCAGACAGGAGCTAACAATGAGCAGTTCTTC
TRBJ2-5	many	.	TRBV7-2	CASSWSEGETQYF	TGTGCCAGCAGCTGGTCGGAGGGGGAGACCCAGTACTTC
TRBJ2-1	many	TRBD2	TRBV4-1	CASSQAGGPIRNEQFF	TGCGCCAGCAGCCAAGCGGGAGGGCCTATTAGAAATGAGCAGTTCTTC
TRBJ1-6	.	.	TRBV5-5	CASSRGNSPLHF	TGTGCCAGCAGCCGGGGCAATTCACCCCTCCACTTT
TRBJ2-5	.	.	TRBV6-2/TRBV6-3	CASSPSGAYETQYF	TGTGCCAGCAGCCCAAGCGGAGCTTACGAGACCCAGTACTTC
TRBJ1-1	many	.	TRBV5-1	CASSFLATNTEAFF	TGCGCCAGCAGCTTTTTAGCAACGAACACTGAAGCTTTCTTT
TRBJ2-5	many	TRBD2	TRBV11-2	CASSLVLAGVGETQYF	TGTGCCAGCAGCTTAGTACTAGCGGGAGTCGGAGAGACCCAGTACTTC
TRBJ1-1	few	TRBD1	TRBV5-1	CASRDRGRETEAFF	TGCGCCAGCAGGGACAGGGGGCGAGAAACTGAAGCTTTCTTT
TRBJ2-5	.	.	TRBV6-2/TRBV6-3	CASSYGKETQYF	TGTGCCAGCAGTTACGGGAAAGAGACCCAGTACTTC
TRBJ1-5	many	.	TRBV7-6	CASSLGPPGILSNQPQHF	TGTGCCAGCAGCTTAGGGCCCCCGGGGATATTGAGCAATCAGCCCCAGCATTTT
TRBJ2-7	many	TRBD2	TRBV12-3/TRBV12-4	CASSSGAYEQYF	TGTGCCAGCTCTAGCGGAGCATACGAGCAGTACTTC
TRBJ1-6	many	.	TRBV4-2	CASSQEGNFGHSPLHF	TGTGCCAGCAGCCAAGAAGGGAATTTTGGGCATTCACCCCTCCACTTT
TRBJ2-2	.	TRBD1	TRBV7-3	CASSLEGRGRTGELFF	TGTGCCAGCAGCTTAGAAGGCAGGGGGCGGACCGGGGAGCTGTTTTTT
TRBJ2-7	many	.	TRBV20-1	CSARDGSSIDEQYF	TGCAGTGCTAGAGATGGTAGCTCTATCGACGAGCAGTACTTC
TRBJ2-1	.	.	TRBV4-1	CASSQDRKGGEQFF	TGCGCCAGCAGCCAAGATCGGAAGGGCGGTGAGCAGTTCTTC
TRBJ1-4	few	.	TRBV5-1	CASSLAATSNEKLFF	TGCGCCAGCAGCTTGGCCGCGACATCTAATGAAAAACTGTTTTTT
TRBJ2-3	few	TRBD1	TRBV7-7	CASSTGTGRTDTQYF	TGTGCTAGTAGTACCGGGACAGGTAGGACAGATACGCAGTATTTT
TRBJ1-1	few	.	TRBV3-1	CASSPTGTQMNTEAFF	TGTGCCAGCAGCCCTACCGGGACCCAAATGAACACTGAAGCTTTCTTT
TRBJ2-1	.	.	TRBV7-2	CASSLERNSYNEQFF	TGTGCCAGCAGCTTAGAGCGGAACTCCTACAATGAGCAGTTCTTC
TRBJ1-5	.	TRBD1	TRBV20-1	CSARTTGGYQPQHF	TGCAGTGCTAGAACGACAGGGGGTTATCAGCCCCAGCATTTT
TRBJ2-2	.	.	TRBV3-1	CASSPGWELFF	TGTGCCAGCAGCCCGGGTTGGGAGCTGTTTTTT
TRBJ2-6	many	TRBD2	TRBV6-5	CASSLGGHVLGANVLTF	TGTGCCAGCAGTTTGGGAGGGCATGTACTTGGGGCCAACGTCCTGACTTTC
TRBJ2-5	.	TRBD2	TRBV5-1	CASRLSGEGTQYF	TGCGCCAGCAGACTTAGCGGGGAAGGGACCCAGTACTTC
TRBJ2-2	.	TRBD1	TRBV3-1	CASSSRDRGYTGELFF	TGTGCCAGCAGCTCACGGGACAGGGGGTACACCGGGGAGCTGTTTTTT
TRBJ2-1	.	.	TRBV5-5	CASSLLARSYNEQFF	TGTGCCAGCAGCTTGTTGGCTAGATCCTACAATGAGCAGTTCTTC
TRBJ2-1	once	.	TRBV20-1	CSAEGQLWGEQFF	TGCAGTGCCGAAGGACAGCTTTGGGGTGAGCAGTTCTTC
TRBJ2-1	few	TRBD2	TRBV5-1	CASSSGTSGTRSYNEQFF	TGCGCCAGCAGCTCCGGGACTAGCGGGACGCGCTCCTACAATGAGCAGTTCTTC
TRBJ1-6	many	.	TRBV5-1	CASSLMGHNNSPLHF	TGCGCCAGCAGCTTGATGGGACATAATAATTCACCCCTCCACTTT
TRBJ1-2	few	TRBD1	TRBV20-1	CSARVTGEVYGYTF	TGCAGTGCTAGAGTTACAGGGGAGGTCTATGGCTACACCTTC
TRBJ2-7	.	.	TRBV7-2	CASSLGASYEQYF	TGTGCCAGCAGCTTAGGGGCCTCCTACGAGCAGTACTTC
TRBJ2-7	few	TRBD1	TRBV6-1	CASSRDRLNYEQYF	TGTGCCAGCAGTCGGGACAGGTTAAACTACGAGCAGTACTTC
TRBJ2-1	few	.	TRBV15	CATSRVGQWSYNEQFF	TGTGCCACCAGCAGAGTGGGTCAGTGGTCCTACAATGAGCAGTTCTTC
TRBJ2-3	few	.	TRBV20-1	CSASPRLVSSTDTQYF	TGCAGTGCTAGCCCTAGGTTAGTCTCTAGCACAGATACGCAGTATTTT
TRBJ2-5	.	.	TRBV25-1	CASSEYKGGSQETQYF	TGTGCCAGCAGTGAATACAAGGGGGGCTCTCAAGAGACCCAGTACTTC
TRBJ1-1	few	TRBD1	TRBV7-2	CASSLVSGGETEAFF	TGTGCCAGCAGCTTGGTATCAGGGGGCGAAACTGAAGCTTTCTTT
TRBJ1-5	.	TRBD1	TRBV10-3	CAIQGARDQPQHF	TGTGCCATTCAGGGGGCGAGGGATCAGCCCCAGCATTTT
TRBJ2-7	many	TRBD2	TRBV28	CASSLPRLAGVSEQYF	TGTGCCAGCAGTTTACCGAGACTAGCGGGAGTCTCCGAGCAGTACTTC